Listed here are 4 T cell receptor beta chains from one sample, sequenced in a study of cytomegalovirus exposure and HLA in healthy donors. Amplification used 60 Vbeta primers and 13 Jbeta primers. TCRdb's copy holds only in-frame clones and misses some; the assay was immunoSEQ multiplex PCR. There are around 130,000 clones in the sample; roughly three quarters occur only once, and 0.94% lies in the top ten. What was sequenced was PBMCs. These TCRs come from a woman between 55 and 75 years old in good health and CMV-seronegative.

The gene calls are TRBV9 and TRBJ2-5; 11 nucleotides match TRBD2. Germline V gene lookup returns CDR1 SGDLS and CDR2 YYNGEE. The CDR3 loop spans 15 amino acids. V gave up 4 bases and J gave up 5 bases; unmatched junction bases: 7. CDR3 DNA: TGTGCCAGCAGCCCAATAGCGGGAGGGGGGGAGACCCAGTACTTC. Amino acid sequence: CASSPIAGGGETQYF.

The genes are TRBV19 and TRBJ1-4; no reliable D call. V was clipped by 3 bases and J by 0 bases, with 11 bases between them. Germline V CDR1 and CDR2: LNHDA, SQIVND (reference sequence). The CDR3 has 16 amino acids. This chain's CDR3 is CASSIRHRATNEKLFF. The CDR3 DNA reads as TGTGCCAGTAGTATCAGACACCGCGCAACTAATGAAAAACTGTTTTTT.

The J gene is TRBJ2-1, the V gene TRBV28; TRBD1 agrees at 9 bases. After removal of 0 bases from V and 0 bases from J, the junction contained 12 bases not matched to a gene. Germline loops: CDR1 MDHEN, CDR2 SYDVKM. The CDR3 consists of 20 residues. The CDR3 nucleotides are TGTGCCAGCAGTTTATGGGGACAGGGTAAGGGTCGGGGCTCCTACAATGAGCAGTTCTTC. Residues: CASSLWGQGKGRGSYNEQFF.

This chain uses TRBV10-3 with TRBJ1-1, with 8 bases fitting TRBD1. There are 14 residues in the CDR3. Germline CDR1 is ENHRY and CDR2 is SYGVKD. V gave up 3 bases and J gave up 6 bases; unmatched junction bases: 6. The CDR3 DNA is TGTGCCATCAGTGAATGGACAGGGACCTCTGAAGCTTTCTTT. This translates into CAISEWTGTSEAFF.